This T cell receptor (beta chain) comes out of a study of T cell repertoires in cytomegalovirus infection. V was cut by 0 bases and J by 2 bases, with 11 bases left in between. Germline lookup yields CDR1 SQVTM and CDR2 ANQGSEA. CDR3 length equals 15 residues. From the reads, TCRdb called clonotypes with MiXCR, one entry per CDR3 protein. The table shows hundreds of thousands of distinct CDR3 sequences, with about a sixth occurring only once. This TCR came from a human donor in good health (CMV status not recorded). Some clones in this sample may be carry-over from other donors' samples. J is TRBJ1-3 and V is TRBV29-1, with D hard to call. Source material: PBMCs. The CDR3 region has the DNA TGCAGCGTTGAAGAGGGAGTCAGAACTGGAAACACCATATATTTT. It translates to CSVEEGVRTGNTIYF.